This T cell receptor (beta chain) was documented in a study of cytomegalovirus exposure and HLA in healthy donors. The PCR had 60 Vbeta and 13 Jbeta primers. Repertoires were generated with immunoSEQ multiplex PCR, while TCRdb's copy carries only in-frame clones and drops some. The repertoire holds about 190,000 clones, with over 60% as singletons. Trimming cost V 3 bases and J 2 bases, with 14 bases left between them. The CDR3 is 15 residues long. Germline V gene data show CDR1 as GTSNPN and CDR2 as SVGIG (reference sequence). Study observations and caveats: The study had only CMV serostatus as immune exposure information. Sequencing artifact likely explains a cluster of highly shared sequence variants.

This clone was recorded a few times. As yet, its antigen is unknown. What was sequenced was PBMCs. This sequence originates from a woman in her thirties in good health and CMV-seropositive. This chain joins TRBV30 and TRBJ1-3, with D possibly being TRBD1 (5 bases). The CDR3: CAWRPPRQTGNTIYF. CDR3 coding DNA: TGTGCCTGGAGGCCCCCCCGACAGACTGGAAACACCATATATTTT.